This T cell receptor beta chain was retrieved from a study of cytomegalovirus exposure and HLA in healthy donors. Study-wide results and caveats: Researchers counted roughly 150 TCR beta chains as cytomegalovirus-associated. Researchers reported in a later analysis that a missense DCLRE1C variant was tied to TCR beta V- and J-gene trimming. It was reported that TCR beta sequences correctly inferred the HLA-A and HLA-B alleles for most subjects. HLA allele associations emerged for 16,951 TCR beta sequences in a later analysis, at 0.05 false discovery rate.

Germline loops: CDR1 GTSNPN, CDR2 SVGIG (reference sequence). The CDR3 runs to 14 residues. Losses at the gene ends were 4 bases for V and 2 bases for J; bases not matched to a gene: 7. About this clone: What it recognizes is unknown.

The PCR had 60 Vbeta and 13 Jbeta primers. Some clones are missing from TCRdb's copy, which holds only in-frame ones; the method was immunoSEQ multiplex PCR. The sample includes about 140,000 clones. Sequenced: PBMCs. The gene calls are TRBV30 and TRBJ2-5, with 7 nucleotides matching TRBD2. The clonotype originates from a male donor in good health and CMV-seronegative. CDR3 nucleotides: TGTGCCTGGAATAGCGGGCCTTTTCAAGAGACCCAGTACTTC. Translated, it gives CAWNSGPFQETQYF.